Below, 9 T cell receptor beta chains from the same sample are listed, as sequenced in a study of blood T cell repertoires in COVID-19. This table comes from immunoSEQ multiplex PCR, and its TCRdb copy is limited to in-frame clones, with some not included. The sample has approximately 300,000 clones, roughly 90% seen once. Sequencing input: PBMCs or T cells enriched from blood (not recorded which). These receptor sequences come from a man in his 60s who had recovered from COVID-19.

This chain's CDR3 is CATSEPQGGYTF. The CDR3, as DNA: TGTGCCACCAGTGAACCCCAGGGGGGCTACACCTTC. The chain is built from TRBV24-1 and TRBJ1-2; weak D call: TRBD1 (6 bases). Germline V gene lookup returns CDR1 KGHDR and CDR2 SFDVKD. The CDR3 extends over 12 amino acids. V was clipped by 4 bases and J by 8 bases, with 10 bases between them.

The CDR3 spells CASSQEPGLAGRYEQYF. The CDR3 nucleotides read TGCGCCAGCAGCCAAGAACCGGGACTAGCGGGCCGGTACGAGCAGTACTTC. This sequence joins TRBV4-1 and TRBJ2-7; 12 bases are a match to TRBD2. Germline lookup yields CDR1 MGHRA and CDR2 YSYEKL. This CDR3 comprises 17 residues. V lost 0 bases to trimming and J lost 4 bases; unmatched junction nucleotides: 7.

The chain recombines TRBV1 with TRBJ2-7; the table's D call TRBD2 went unverified against the DNA. TRBV1 is marked as a pseudogene. The CDR3 is 18 residues long. CDR3 amino acids: CTSSLDPPPEREPHEQYF. DNA for the CDR3: TGCACCAGCAGCCTCGATCCCCCCCCGGAGCGGGAACCCCACGAGCAGTACTTC.

This chain links TRBV5-8 with TRBJ1-3, with 7 bases lining up with TRBD1. After removal of 4 bases from V and 2 bases from J, the junction contained 6 bases not matched to a gene. Germline V gives CDR1 SGHTS, CDR2 YDEGEE. This CDR3 has 15 residues. The DNA for the CDR3 is TGTGCCAGCAGCATTGACAGGGTGGCTGGAAACACCATATATTTT. This encodes CASSIDRVAGNTIYF.

The chain links TRBV18 to TRBJ2-1; 12 nucleotides agree with TRBD2. There are 17 residues in the CDR3. Germline V CDR1 and CDR2: KGHSH, LQKENI. The V gene end was trimmed by 5 bases and the J gene end by 0 bases; junction bases not matched to a gene: 5. This CDR3 is CASSRTTSGSSYNEQFF. For the CDR3, the DNA is TGTGCCAGCTCAAGAACGACTAGCGGGAGCTCCTACAATGAGCAGTTCTTC. The full variable domain, its missing parts supplied by reference TRBV18 and TRBJ2-1, is NAGVMQNPRHLVRRRGQEARLRCSPMKGHSHVYWYRQLPEEGLKFMVYLQKENIIDESGMPKERFSAEFPKEGPSILRIQQVVRGDSAAYFCASSRTTSGSSYNEQFFGPGTRLTVL.

The chain employs TRBV6-6 and TRBJ1-5; 8 nucleotides agree with TRBD1. The CDR3 covers 15 residues. V shed 5 bases, J shed 3 bases, and the junction held 6 bases outside the gene matches. Germline CDR1 and CDR2: MNHNY and SVGAGI (reference sequence). CDR3 sequence: CASSLGTGLNQPQHF. The CDR3 coding sequence is TGTGCCAGCAGTCTCGGGACAGGACTCAATCAGCCCCAGCATTTT.

The V gene is TRBV5-8, the J gene TRBJ2-3, with 8 positions matching TRBD1. The CDR3 totals 15 residues. The V gene end was trimmed by 3 bases and the J gene end by 2 bases; junction bases not matched to a gene: 5. Germline CDR1 is SGHTS and CDR2 is YDEGEE. The CDR3 spells CASSSWTGITDTQYF. DNA for the CDR3: TGTGCCAGCAGCTCCTGGACAGGGATCACAGATACGCAGTATTTT.

This chain uses TRBV6-1 with TRBJ2-7; a weak D match, TRBD2 (7 bases). The CDR3 is 16 amino acids. Trimming took 3 bases from V and 5 from J, leaving 20 bases between them. The germline gives CDR1 MNHNS, CDR2 SASEGT. DNA for the CDR3: TGTGCCAGCAGTGATCGGGGACACCCGGGGGGCGACGAGCAGTACTTC. Its protein product is CASSDRGHPGGDEQYF.

The chain recombines TRBV9 with TRBJ2-3, with TRBD2 matching over 7 bases. The CDR3 has 15 amino acids. Germline V lookup: CDR1 SGDLS, CDR2 YYNGEE. The V and J ends lost 2 bases and 6 bases, in that order; junction bases with no gene match: 9. In DNA, the CDR3 is TGTGCCAGCAGCGTCGGTCGCGGGGGTGGGGATACGCAGTATTTT. It translates to CASSVGRGGGDTQYF.